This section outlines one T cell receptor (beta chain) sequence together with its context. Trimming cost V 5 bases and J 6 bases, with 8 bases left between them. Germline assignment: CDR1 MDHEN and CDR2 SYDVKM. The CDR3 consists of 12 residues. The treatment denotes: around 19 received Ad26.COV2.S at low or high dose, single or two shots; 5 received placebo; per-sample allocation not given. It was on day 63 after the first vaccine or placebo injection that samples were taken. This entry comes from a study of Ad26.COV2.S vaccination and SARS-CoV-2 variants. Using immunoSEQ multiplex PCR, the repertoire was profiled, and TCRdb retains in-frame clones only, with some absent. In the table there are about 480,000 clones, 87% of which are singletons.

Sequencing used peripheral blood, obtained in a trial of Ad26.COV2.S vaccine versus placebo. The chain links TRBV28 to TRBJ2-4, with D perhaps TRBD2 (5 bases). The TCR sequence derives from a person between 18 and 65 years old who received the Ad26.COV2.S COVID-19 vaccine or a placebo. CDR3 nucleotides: TGTGCCAGCAGTCTAGCAGGAAACATTCAGTACTTC. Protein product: CASSLAGNIQYF. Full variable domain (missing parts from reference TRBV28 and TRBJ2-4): DVKVTQSSRYLVKRTGEKVFLECVQDMDHENMFWYRQDPGLGLRLIYFSYDVKMKEKGDIPEGYSVSREKKERFSLILESASTNQTSMYLCASSLAGNIQYFGAGTRLSVL.